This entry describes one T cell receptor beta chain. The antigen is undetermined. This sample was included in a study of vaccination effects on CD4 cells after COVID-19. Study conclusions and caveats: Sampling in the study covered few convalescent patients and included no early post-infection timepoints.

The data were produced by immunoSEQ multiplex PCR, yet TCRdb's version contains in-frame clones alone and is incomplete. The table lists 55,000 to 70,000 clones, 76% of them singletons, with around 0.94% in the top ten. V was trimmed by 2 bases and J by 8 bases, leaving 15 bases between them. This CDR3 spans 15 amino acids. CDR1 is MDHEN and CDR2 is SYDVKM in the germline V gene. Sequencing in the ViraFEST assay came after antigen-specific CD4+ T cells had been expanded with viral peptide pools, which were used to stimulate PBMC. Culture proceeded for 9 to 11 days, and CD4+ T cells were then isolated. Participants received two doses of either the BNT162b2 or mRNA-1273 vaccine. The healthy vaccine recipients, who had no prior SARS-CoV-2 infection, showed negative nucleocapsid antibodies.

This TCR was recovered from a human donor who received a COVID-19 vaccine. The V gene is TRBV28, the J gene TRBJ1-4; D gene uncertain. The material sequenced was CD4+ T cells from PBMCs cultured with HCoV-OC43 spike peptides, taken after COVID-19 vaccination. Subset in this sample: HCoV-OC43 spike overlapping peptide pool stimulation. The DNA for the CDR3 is TGTGCCAGCAGTTTAGTCCGGGGTTCGGGGGAAAAACTGTTTTTT. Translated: CASSLVRGSGEKLFF.